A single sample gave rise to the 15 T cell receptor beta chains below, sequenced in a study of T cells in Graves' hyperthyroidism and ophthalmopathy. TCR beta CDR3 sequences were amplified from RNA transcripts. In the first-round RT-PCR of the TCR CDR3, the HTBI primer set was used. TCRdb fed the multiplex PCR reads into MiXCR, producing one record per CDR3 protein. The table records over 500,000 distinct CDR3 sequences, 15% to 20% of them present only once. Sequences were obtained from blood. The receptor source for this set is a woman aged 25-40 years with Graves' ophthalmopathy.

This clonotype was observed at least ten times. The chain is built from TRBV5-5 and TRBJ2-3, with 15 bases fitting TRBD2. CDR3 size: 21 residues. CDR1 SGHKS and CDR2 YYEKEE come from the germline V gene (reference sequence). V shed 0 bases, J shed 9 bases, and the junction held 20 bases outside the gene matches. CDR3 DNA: TGTGCCAGCAGCTTGGTTCGGGTCGGACTAGCGGGAGGGCCCGATAGATCGACGCAGTATTTT. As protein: CASSLVRVGLAGGPDRSTQYF.

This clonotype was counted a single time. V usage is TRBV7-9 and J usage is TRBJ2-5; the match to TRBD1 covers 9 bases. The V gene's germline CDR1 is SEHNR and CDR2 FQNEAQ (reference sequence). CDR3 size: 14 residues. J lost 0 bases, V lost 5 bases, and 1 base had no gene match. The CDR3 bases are TGTGCCAGCAGCGGGACAGGGCACCAAGAGACCCAGTACTTC. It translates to CASSGTGHQETQYF.

CDR3 nucleotide sequence: TGTGCCAGCAGCGTAGAAGCGGGAGTCGGGAACACCGGGGAGCTGTTTTTT. This gives the protein CASSVEAGVGNTGELFF. The rearrangement uses TRBV9 and TRBJ2-2; 8 nucleotides agree with TRBD2. After removal of 0 bases from V and 1 base from J, the junction contained 5 bases not matched to a gene. There are 17 residues in the CDR3. CDR1 is SGDLS and CDR2 is YYNGEE in the germline V gene.

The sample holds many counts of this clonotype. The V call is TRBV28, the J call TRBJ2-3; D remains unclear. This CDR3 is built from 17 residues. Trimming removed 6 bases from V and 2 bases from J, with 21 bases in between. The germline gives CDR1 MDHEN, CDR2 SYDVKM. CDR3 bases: TGTGCCAGCAGCCTCGAAACGGGTAGCTTGGTCACAGATACGCAGTATTTT. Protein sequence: CASSLETGSLVTDTQYF.

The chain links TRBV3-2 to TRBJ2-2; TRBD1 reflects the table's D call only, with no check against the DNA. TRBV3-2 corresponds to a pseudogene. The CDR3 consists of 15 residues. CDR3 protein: CASSQDRGVGGELFF. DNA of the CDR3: TGTGCCAGCAGCCAAGATCGAGGGGTTGGCGGGGAGCTGTTTTTT.

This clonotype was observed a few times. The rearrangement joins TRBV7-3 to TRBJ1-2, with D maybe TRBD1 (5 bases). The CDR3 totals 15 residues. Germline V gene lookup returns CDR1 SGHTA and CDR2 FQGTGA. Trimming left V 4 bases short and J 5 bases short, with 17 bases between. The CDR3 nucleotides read TGTGCCAGCAGCTCGGGGACCGACCTGGGGTATGGCTACACCTTC. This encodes CASSSGTDLGYGYTF.

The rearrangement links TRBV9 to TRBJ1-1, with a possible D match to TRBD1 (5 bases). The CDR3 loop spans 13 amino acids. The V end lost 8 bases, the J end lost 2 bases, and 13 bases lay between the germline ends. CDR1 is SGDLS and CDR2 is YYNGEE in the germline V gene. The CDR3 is CASTPGQNTEAFF. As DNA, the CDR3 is TGTGCCAGTACCCCAGGACAAAACACTGAAGCTTTCTTT. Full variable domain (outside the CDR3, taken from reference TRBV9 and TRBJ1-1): DSGVTQTPKHLITATGQRVTLRCSPRSGDLSVYWYQQSLDQGLQFLIQYYNGEERAKGNILERFSAQQFPDLHSELNLSSLELGDSALYFCASTPGQNTEAFFGQGTRLTVV.

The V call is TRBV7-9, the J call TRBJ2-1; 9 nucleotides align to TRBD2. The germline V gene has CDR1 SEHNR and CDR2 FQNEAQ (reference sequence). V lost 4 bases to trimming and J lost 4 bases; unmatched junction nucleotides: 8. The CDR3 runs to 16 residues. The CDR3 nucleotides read TGTGCCAGCAGCTCCTCCGGGACTAGCTTATACAATGAGCAGTTCTTC. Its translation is CASSSSGTSLYNEQFF.

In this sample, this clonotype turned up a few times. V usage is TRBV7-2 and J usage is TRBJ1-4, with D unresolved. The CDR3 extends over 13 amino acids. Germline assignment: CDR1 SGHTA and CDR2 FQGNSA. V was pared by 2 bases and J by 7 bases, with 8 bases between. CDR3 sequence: CASSLLDGEKLFF. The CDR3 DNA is TGTGCCAGCAGCTTATTGGACGGTGAAAAACTGTTTTTT.

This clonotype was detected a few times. The CDR3 loop reads CASSFQGAEKLFF. The CDR3, as DNA: TGTGCCAGTAGTTTCCAAGGGGCCGAAAAACTGTTTTTT. The chain has TRBV19 and TRBJ1-4; D might be TRBD1 (5 bases). Germline values: CDR1 LNHDA, CDR2 SQIVND (reference sequence). V was shortened by 5 bases and J by 8 bases, with 12 bases between the two germline ends. The CDR3 has 13 residues.

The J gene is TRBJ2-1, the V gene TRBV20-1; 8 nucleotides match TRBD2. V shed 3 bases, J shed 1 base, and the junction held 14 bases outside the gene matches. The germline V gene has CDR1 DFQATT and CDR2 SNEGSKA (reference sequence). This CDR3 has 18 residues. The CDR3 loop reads CSASLREGLFGSYNEQFF. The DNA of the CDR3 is TGCAGTGCTAGTCTCCGGGAGGGCCTTTTTGGGTCCTACAATGAGCAGTTCTTC.

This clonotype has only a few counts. CDR3 in DNA: TGTGCCAGCAGTGAGTTAGCGGGAGAGCAGTTCTTC. Translation: CASSELAGEQFF. This rearrangement joins TRBV6-1 to TRBJ2-1; 8 bases line up with TRBD2. V was clipped by 3 bases and J by 10 bases; unmatched bases: 2. This CDR3 comprises 12 residues. Germline values: CDR1 MNHNS, CDR2 SASEGT.

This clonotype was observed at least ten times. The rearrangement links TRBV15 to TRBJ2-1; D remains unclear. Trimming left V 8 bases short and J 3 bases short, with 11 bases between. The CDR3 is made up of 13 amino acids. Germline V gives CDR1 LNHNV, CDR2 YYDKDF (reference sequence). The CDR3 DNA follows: TGTGCCACCGAGCGTACCCTCTACAATGAGCAGTTCTTC. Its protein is CATERTLYNEQFF.

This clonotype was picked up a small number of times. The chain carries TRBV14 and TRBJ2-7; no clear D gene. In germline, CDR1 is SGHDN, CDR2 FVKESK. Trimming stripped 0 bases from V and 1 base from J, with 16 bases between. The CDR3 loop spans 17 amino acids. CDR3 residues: CASSQEVATSKSYEQYF. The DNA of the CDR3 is TGTGCCAGCAGCCAAGAAGTCGCGACGTCAAAATCCTACGAGCAGTACTTC.

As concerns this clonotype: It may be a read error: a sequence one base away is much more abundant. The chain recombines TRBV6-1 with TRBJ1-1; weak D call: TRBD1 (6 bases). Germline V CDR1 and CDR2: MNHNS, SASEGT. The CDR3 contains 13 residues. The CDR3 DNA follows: TGTGTCTGCTATAACAGGGAGTCGACTGAAGCTTTCTTT. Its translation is CVCYNRESTEAFF.